Listed here are 25 T cell receptor beta chains from one sample, sequenced in a study of OX40 agonist ivuxolimab in advanced cancers. Data came from immunoSEQ multiplex PCR; TCRdb stores just in-frame clones and leaves some out. The sample lists 50,000 to 70,000 clones, about 85% occurring once. This specimen was CD4+ or CD8+ T cells sorted from blood, taken in a trial of the OX40 agonist ivuxolimab. The source is an adult with an advanced solid tumor such as melanoma, head and neck, liver or kidney cancer.

The rearrangement joins TRBV5-4 to TRBJ2-7, with D tentatively TRBD2 (5 bases). This CDR3 contains 14 residues. Trimming shortened V by 0 bases and J by 6 bases, and 13 bases separated the two germline ends. Germline loops: CDR1 SGHNT, CDR2 YYREEE (reference sequence). In DNA, the CDR3 is TGTGCCAGCAGCTTGGGCCAGGAGGACGCCGAGCAGTACTTC. It yields the protein CASSLGQEDAEQYF.

The chain joins TRBV30 to TRBJ2-3, with TRBD2 matching over 14 bases. Trimming cost V 4 bases and J 8 bases; bases outside gene matches: 8. The CDR3 covers 15 residues. Germline CDR1 reads GTSNPN; CDR2 reads SVGIG (reference sequence). The CDR3 DNA sequence: TGTGCCTGGATTCCGGGACTAGCGGGAGTTGGTACGCAGTATTTT. This codes for CAWIPGLAGVGTQYF.

This chain joins TRBV11-3 and TRBJ2-7, with D uncertain. CDR3 length: 15 residues. The germline gives CDR1 SGHNT, CDR2 YENEEA. Deletions cut 2 bases from V and 0 bases from J, with 11 bases between. CDR3 nucleotides: TGTGCCAGCAGCTTAAGGTCAGGTAGCTCCTACGAGCAGTACTTC. It encodes CASSLRSGSSYEQYF.

V gene TRBV18 combines with J gene TRBJ1-1; D not resolved. The CDR3 extends over 13 amino acids. Trimming stripped 3 bases from V and 3 bases from J, with 8 bases between. From germline, CDR1 is KGHSH and CDR2 LQKENI. Here the CDR3 DNA reads TGTGCCAGCTCACCGTCGGGTGACACTGAAGCTTTCTTT. Translated, it gives CASSPSGDTEAFF.

The chain couples TRBV7-2 to TRBJ1-5; D may be TRBD1 (5 bases). The V gene's germline CDR1 is SGHTA and CDR2 FQGNSA. V was shortened by 3 bases and J by 1 base, with 13 bases between the two germline ends. CDR3 length: 16 amino acids. The DNA for the CDR3 is TGTGCCAGCAGCTTTCGCGGCAGGGAGAGCAATCAGCCCCAGCATTTT. This translates into CASSFRGRESNQPQHF.

The chain couples TRBV4-1 to TRBJ1-4; no firm D call. This CDR3 region has 16 residues. V was trimmed by 1 base and J by 0 bases, leaving 9 bases between them. Germline V gene sequence: CDR1 MGHRA, CDR2 YSYEKL. The CDR3 DNA reads TGCGCCAGCAGCCAAGGAAGGGTAGCAACTAATGAAAAACTGTTTTTT. This encodes CASSQGRVATNEKLFF.

CDR3 protein: CASSLGVAGFLEQETQYF. DNA of the CDR3: TGCGCCAGCAGCTTGGGGGTAGCGGGGTTCCTTGAACAAGAGACCCAGTACTTC. The rearrangement uses TRBV5-1 and TRBJ2-5; 8 bases are a match to TRBD2. The CDR3 has 18 residues. The junction had 12 bases not matched to a gene; V was cut back by 0 bases and J by 2 bases. Germline V gene lookup returns CDR1 SGHRS and CDR2 YFSETQ. The whole variable domain, filled in from reference TRBV5-1 and TRBJ2-5, reads KAGVTQTPRYLIKTRGQQVTLSCSPISGHRSVSWYQQTPGQGLQFLFEYFSETQRNKGNFPGRFSGRQFSNSRSEMNVSTLELGDSALYLCASSLGVAGFLEQETQYFGPGTRLLVL.

The chain has TRBV30 and TRBJ1-2; 8 bases align to TRBD1. The germline CDR1 and CDR2 sequences are GTSNPN and SVGIG (reference sequence). Trimming cost V 8 bases and J 8 bases; bases outside gene matches: 7. This CDR3 is built from 11 residues. The CDR3 sequence: CARGDRNGYTF. DNA of the CDR3: TGTGCCAGGGGGGACAGGAACGGCTACACCTTC.

This chain connects TRBV5-1 to TRBJ2-3; 8 bases line up with TRBD2. The germline CDR1 and CDR2 sequences are SGHRS and YFSETQ. Trimming took 0 bases from V and 8 from J; bases not matched to a gene: 5. CDR3 length equals 14 residues. This CDR3 is CASSLEREWGTQYF. CDR3 DNA: TGCGCCAGCAGCTTGGAGCGGGAGTGGGGTACGCAGTATTTT.

V gene TRBV9 combines with J gene TRBJ2-7, with D perhaps matching TRBD1 (6 bases). CDR3 length: 14 residues. Germline CDR1 SGDLS, CDR2 YYNGEE. With 3 bases removed from V and 5 bases from J, the gap between germline ends came to 15 bases. The CDR3 region has the DNA TGTGCCAGCAGCGGGAACAGGGTCAGCAACGAGCAGTACTTC. Encoded protein: CASSGNRVSNEQYF.

The rearrangement links TRBV5-1 to TRBJ2-6; a possible D gene is TRBD2 (5 bases). The germline V gene encodes CDR1 SGHRS and CDR2 YFSETQ. Trimming stripped 6 bases from V and 0 bases from J, with 16 bases between. CDR3 size: 17 residues. The DNA of the CDR3 is TGCGCCAGCACCCGGGGAACGGCGGGCTCTGGGGCCAACGTCCTGACTTTC. This encodes CASTRGTAGSGANVLTF.

DNA for the CDR3: TGTGCCTGGAGTGTACAGGGGAACACTGAAGCTTTCTTT. Protein: CAWSVQGNTEAFF. This chain uses TRBV30 with TRBJ1-1; D is possibly TRBD1 (6 bases). Germline assignment: CDR1 GTSNPN and CDR2 SVGIG (reference sequence). This CDR3 has 13 amino acids. The germline V and J ends were trimmed by 0 bases and 1 base, with 6 bases remaining between them.

The gene calls are TRBV18 and TRBJ1-5; TRBD1 is a possible D gene (5 bases). Germline assignment: CDR1 KGHSH and CDR2 LQKENI. This CDR3 is built from 15 residues. Trimming pared 2 bases from V and 0 bases from J, leaving 8 bases between. For the CDR3, the DNA is TGTGCCAGCTCACCAGGGGGAAATAGCAATCAGCCCCAGCATTTT. Protein: CASSPGGNSNQPQHF.

J is TRBJ2-7 and V is TRBV29-1, with 12 bases matching TRBD1. Germline V lookup: CDR1 SQVTM, CDR2 ANQGSEA. The ends lost 4 bases at V and 5 bases at J; junction bases unmatched: 6. The CDR3 sequence is 14 residues long. The CDR3 sequence: CSVASGTGGDEQYF. The CDR3 DNA sequence: TGCAGCGTTGCATCCGGGACAGGGGGCGACGAGCAGTACTTC.

The chain employs TRBV7-3 and TRBJ2-4, with D possibly TRBD2 on 6 matching bases. CDR1 SGHTA and CDR2 FQGTGA come from the germline V gene. The CDR3 contains 13 residues. V was clipped by 5 bases and J by 9 bases, with 14 bases between them. The CDR3 loop reads CASSETSAGIQYF. Here the CDR3 DNA reads TGTGCCAGCAGCGAGACTAGTGCTGGCATTCAGTACTTC.

The genes are TRBV10-3 and TRBJ1-3, with 7 bases fitting TRBD1. With V trimmed by 8 bases and J by 3 bases, 13 bases remained unmatched. The CDR3 is 16 amino acids. The germline V gene has CDR1 ENHRY and CDR2 SYGVKD. The CDR3 reads CAILRTGSEVGNTIYF. CDR3 bases: TGTGCCATCCTTAGGACAGGTTCGGAGGTTGGAAACACCATATATTTT.

In the case of this clone: Additional DNA sequences in this sample encode the identical CDR3. The chain combines TRBV28 with TRBJ1-2; D ambiguous. Germline CDR1 and CDR2: MDHEN and SYDVKM. V was clipped by 5 bases and J by 2 bases, with 9 bases between them. The CDR3 loop spans 13 amino acids. This CDR3 is CASSLQTNYGYTF. The CDR3 DNA reads TGTGCCAGCAGTCTACAGACGAACTATGGCTACACCTTC.

The chain is built from TRBV5-1 and TRBJ2-7, with D uncertain. The DNA end is a closer match to TRBJ2-4, so the J assignment may be wrong. The CDR3 runs 11 residues. The germline V gene encodes CDR1 SGHRS and CDR2 YFSETQ. Here the CDR3 reads CAGVAKNIQYF. CDR3 DNA: TGCGCCGGGGTGGCCAAAAACATTCAGTACTTC.

The rearrangement uses TRBV30 and TRBJ2-3; 11 bases match TRBD2. The junction had 0 bases not matched to a gene; V was cut back by 3 bases and J by 1 base. From germline, CDR1 is GTSNPN and CDR2 SVGIG (reference sequence). This CDR3 has 14 amino acids. In DNA form, the CDR3 reads TGTGCCTGGAGGGGACTAGCGGGCACAGATACGCAGTATTTT. Translating gives CAWRGLAGTDTQYF.

In its sample, this clone was seen once. This sequence joins TRBV5-4 and TRBJ2-2; D is undetermined. Germline-derived CDR1 and CDR2 are SGHNT and YYREEE (reference sequence). Trimming stripped 1 base from V and 6 bases from J, with 7 bases between. This CDR3 is 13 amino acids long. The CDR3 sequence is CASSLFLAGELFF. CDR3 DNA sequence: TGTGCCAGCAGCTTGTTCCTAGCCGGGGAGCTGTTTTTT.

This clone has a single count. The CDR3 loop reads CAISDKGGLVGLFF. The CDR3 DNA follows: TGTGCCATCAGTGATAAGGGGGGCCTTGTTGGACTGTTTTTT. The rearrangement joins TRBV10-3 to TRBJ1-4, with D perhaps matching TRBD1 (6 bases). The germline gives CDR1 ENHRY, CDR2 SYGVKD. V lost 3 bases and J lost 13, with 18 bases in between. The CDR3 totals 14 residues.

The rearrangement links TRBV7-2 to TRBJ2-2; possibly TRBD1 or TRBD2 for D (6 bases each). This CDR3 comprises 14 residues. In germline, CDR1 is SGHTA, CDR2 FQGNSA. The germline V and J ends were trimmed by 3 bases and 5 bases, with 10 bases remaining between them. The CDR3: CASSFEGGTGELFF. The CDR3 region has the DNA TGTGCCAGCAGCTTCGAAGGGGGGACCGGGGAGCTGTTTTTT.

V and J are TRBV28 and TRBJ1-4; D uncertain. This CDR3 contains 14 residues. CDR1 and CDR2 from the germline V gene are MDHEN and SYDVKM. V was clipped by 7 bases and J by 7 bases, with 16 bases between them. The CDR3 DNA follows: TGTGCCAGCACCGAAAGTCGGCTTGCTGAAAAACTGTTTTTT. It yields the protein CASTESRLAEKLFF.

V usage is TRBV7-3 and J usage is TRBJ2-1; possible D gene TRBD1, 6 bases. CDR1 and CDR2 from the germline V gene are SGHTA and FQGTGA. CDR3 length: 14 residues. V shed 5 bases and J shed 6 bases, with 14 bases lying between them. Here the CDR3 reads CASSVSQGTNEQFF. In DNA form, the CDR3 reads TGTGCCAGCAGCGTCTCACAGGGTACCAATGAGCAGTTCTTC.

The chain couples TRBV6-4 to TRBJ2-1; 7 bases match TRBD1. Germline CDR1 reads MRHNA; CDR2 reads SNTAGT. Unmatched junction bases numbered 15, after V lost 6 bases and J lost 7 bases. This CDR3 contains 16 residues. For the CDR3, the DNA is TGTGCCAGCAGCGAATCAGGGGGTTGGCTTCGGAATGAGCAGTTCTTC. This sequence encodes CASSESGGWLRNEQFF.